The T cell receptor beta chain under discussion was sequenced for a study of blood T cell repertoires in COVID-19. Study-wide background: Collection of acute and convalescent COVID-19 samples took place in the United States, Italy and Spain.

Methods used by the authors: Counts of nucleated cells, estimated from reference gene primer amplification, were obtained. Here immunoSEQ multiplex PCR was the method, and the copy in TCRdb shows in-frame clones only, minus some. That table supplies the V and J calls and clone size; D and trimming were determined from the DNA. The sample carries over 85,000 clones, around 89% recorded once. V gave up 4 bases and J gave up 4 bases; unmatched junction bases: 6. CDR1 and CDR2 (germline): MNHEY, SVGEGT. The CDR3 spans 16 residues. This TCR derives from a woman older than 75 with active COVID-19. The chain links TRBV6-2 or TRBV6-3 to TRBJ2-1; TRBD2 agrees at 11 bases. Sequencing was carried out using peripheral blood. For the CDR3, the DNA is TGTGCCAGCAGTTCTGATAGCGGGAGGGCTTACAATGAGCAGTTCTTC. Residues: CASSSDSGRAYNEQFF.